This T cell receptor (beta chain) derives from a study of T cells in Graves' hyperthyroidism and ophthalmopathy (dated by TCRdb to about 2019). A note on the overall study: Peripheral blood samples were taken at initial diagnosis, before any treatment was given. A discovery cohort of about a hundred patients, 43 with Graves' ophthalmopathy and roughly 59 with stable Graves' hyperthyroidism, was used to find distinguishing TCR V-J signatures. Whether ophthalmopathy could be predicted prospectively was tested in an independent validation cohort made up of 18 hyperthyroidism patients plus 17 patients who later progressed to ophthalmopathy. The roughly 94 discovery patients were randomly divided into training and test sets at a 7:3 ratio. In more than 5 Graves' hyperthyroidism patients, the study also compared T-cell repertoires from thyroid tissue with T-cell repertoires from blood. After sampling, hyperthyroidism patients received methimazole starting at 30 mg daily, and ophthalmopathy patients received high-dose intravenous methylprednisolone. The paper describes TCR Vbeta CDR3 sequencing of about 140 peripheral blood samples, made up of about 40 ophthalmopathy patients, 70 to 75 hyperthyroidism patients and roughly 17 progressor patients. General study outcomes and caveats: In validation, the model predicted progression to ophthalmopathy with over 60% sensitivity and 72% to 85% specificity, a median of around 6.6 months before onset. No statistical method was used to fix the sample size in advance, and group allocation was not hidden from the investigators. Ophthalmopathy was separated from stable hyperthyroidism by a 13 V-J signature model, with over 85% sensitivity and roughly 84% specificity obtained in cross-validation and 80%/75% obtained in testing. Blood samples also contained most of the expanded thyroid clonotypes (frequency above 0.001), which suggests that blood repertoires may reflect thyroid immune responses.

Ophthalmopathy patients had moderately to severely active disease, with a Clinical Activity Score of 3 or more, a NOSPECS grade of 4 or more, and a disease duration of less than 3 months. Any patient with an uncontrolled infection, another autoimmune disease, pregnancy or lactation was excluded. Diagnoses were based on clinical symptoms, serum thyroxine and TRAb, thyroid ultrasound and orbital computed tomography. PBMCs were isolated from about 10 ml of fresh peripheral blood by Ficoll-Paque density gradient centrifugation. Total RNA was extracted using Trizol reagent, and RNA quality was assessed on an Agilent 2100 Bioanalyzer. At the junction V is shortened by 5 bases and J by 6 bases; bases outside the gene matches: 7. CDR1 is given as SGHAT and CDR2 as FQNNGV, both from the germline V gene. From cysteine to phenylalanine, the CDR3 is 16 amino acids long. The DNA shown is the 48-base CDR3, in frame from base 1.

This clonotype was detected a few times. Its antigen is currently not known. No much larger clone exists at a distance of one base, and base qualities are not known. The TCR beta CDR3 regions were amplified from RNA transcripts. A first-round RT-PCR of the TCR CDR3 used the HTBI primer set with the Qiagen OneStep RT-PCR kit. Libraries were constructed in a second round of multiplex PCR, after which size selection and purification were performed. Libraries were sequenced paired-end with 100 bp reads on an Illumina HiSeq2000. The study's processing was this. SOAPnuke was used to process the raw data, throwing out any read that contained adapters or uncalled bases, had a mean Phred below 15, or lacked an exact constant-primer or identifier match. High-quality paired reads were merged using COPE v1.2.5, and each unique nucleotide sequence was defined as a clonotype. MiTCR v1.1 was used to align clonotypes to the IMGT TRBV, TRBD and TRBJ reference segments. The analysis was restricted to V-J combinations with a frequency above 0.0001, which together covered 99% to 99.2% of the repertoires. A TCS score was defined as the ratio of F50 (clonal expansion) to E x V (chaos), with BLOSUM62-based TCRdist applied between CDR3 peptides within each V-J. Welch's t-statistics and random forest reduced around 550 V-J features to under 15, which were used in a naive Bayes classifier (R e1071). The raw public reads went through TCRdb reprocessing: fastp at Q25, MiXCR clone calling, in-frame beta chains kept. CDR3 protein sequences are deduplicated, and each keeps its most common genes and DNA. TCRdb, rather than the study authors, made the V and J calls. For this sample the table gives around 530,000 distinct CDR3 sequences, of which roughly 17% were detected only once. The top ten constitute approximately 16% of the sample.

This clonotype was sampled from a woman aged 18-29 years with Graves' ophthalmopathy. The chain is made from TRBV11-2 and TRBJ2-3, with 14 central nucleotides matching TRBD2. Sequencing was carried out using blood. At the DNA level, the sequence is TGTGCCAGCAGCCGCGGACTAGCGGGAGGAAGGGATACGCAGTATTTT. The resulting protein is CASSRGLAGGRDTQYF.